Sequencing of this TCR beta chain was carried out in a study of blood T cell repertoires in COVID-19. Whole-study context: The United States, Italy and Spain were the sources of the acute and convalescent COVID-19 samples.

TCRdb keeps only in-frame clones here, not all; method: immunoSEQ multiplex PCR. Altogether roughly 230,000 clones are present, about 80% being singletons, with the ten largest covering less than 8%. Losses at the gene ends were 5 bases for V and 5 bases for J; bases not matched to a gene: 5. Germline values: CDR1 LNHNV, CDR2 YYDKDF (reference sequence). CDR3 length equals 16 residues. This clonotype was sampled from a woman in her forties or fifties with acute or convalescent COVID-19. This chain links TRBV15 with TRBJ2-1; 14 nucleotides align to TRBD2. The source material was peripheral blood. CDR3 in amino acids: CATSGGTSGSNNEQFF. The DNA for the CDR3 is TGTGCCACCAGCGGCGGGACTAGCGGGAGTAACAATGAGCAGTTCTTC.